The 8 T cell receptor beta chains presented below share a single source sample, sequenced in a study of patients and donors after allogeneic stem cell transplantation. MiXCR, run by TCRdb on the RT-PCR reads, gives a single entry per CDR3 protein. Here the sample spans about 160,000 distinct CDR3 sequences, about two fifths being singletons. The specimen sequenced was blood, either unsorted or a sorted T cell fraction (not recorded which). Every receptor here comes from a human donor who was either an allogeneic HSCT recipient or a stem cell or donor lymphocyte infusion donor (not recorded which). It is not recorded whose cells these are; they may come from a transplant donor.

As concerns this clonotype: One end of the junction varies from germline; a read error may be responsible. The chain combines TRBV7-7 with TRBJ2-7; tentative D call: TRBD1 (5 bases). Looked up from germline, CDR1 is SSHAT and CDR2 is FNYEAQ (reference sequence). This CDR3 is built from 12 residues. For the CDR3, the DNA is TGTGCTAGCAGCCCCAGGGCCCCCGGGCAGTACTTC. This encodes CASSPRAPGQYF.

The chain has TRBV25-1 and TRBJ1-6; D is unresolved. CDR1 is MGHDK, CDR2 SYGVNS, per germline. V gave up 2 bases and J gave up 8 bases, with 13 bases separating them. The CDR3 is 15 amino acids. In DNA form, the CDR3 reads TGTGCCAGCAGTGAAGTGGGAGGGTTAGATTCACCCCTCCACTTT. It specifies CASSEVGGLDSPLHF.

The chain carries TRBV12-3 or TRBV12-4 and TRBJ1-1, with D tentatively TRBD1 (6 bases). Trimming cost V 4 bases and J 3 bases, with 12 bases left between them. This CDR3 contains 14 residues. In DNA, the CDR3 is TGTGCCAGCAGTTCTGAAGGGGGGTACACTGAAGCTTTCTTT. This encodes CASSSEGGYTEAFF.

This chain connects TRBV12-3 or TRBV12-4 to TRBJ1-2; D gene unclear. There are 12 residues in the CDR3. Trimming cost V 1 base and J 6 bases, with 6 bases left between them. CDR3 protein: CASSLDSHGYTF. CDR3 nucleotide sequence: TGTGCCAGCAGTTTAGACAGTCATGGCTACACCTTC.

The chain links TRBV15 to TRBJ2-3; weak D call: TRBD1 (5 bases). Trimming left V 4 bases short and J 0 bases short, with 8 bases between. Per germline, CDR1 LNHNV and CDR2 YYDKDF (reference sequence). This CDR3 has 14 residues. The CDR3 loop is CATSKRQSTDTQYF. DNA for the CDR3: TGTGCCACCAGCAAAAGACAGAGCACAGATACGCAGTATTTT.

The chain is built from TRBV2 and TRBJ2-1; D not resolved. Per germline, CDR1 SNHLY and CDR2 FYNNEI. Trimming stripped 7 bases from V and 5 bases from J, with 12 bases between. The CDR3 loop spans 13 amino acids. CDR3 in amino acids: CASIGLADNEQFF. CDR3 in DNA: TGTGCCAGCATAGGTCTGGCCGACAATGAGCAGTTCTTC.

The chain links TRBV3-1 to TRBJ2-1; 11 bases line up with TRBD2. This CDR3 comprises 18 residues. Trimming at V came to 4 bases and at J to 3 bases, leaving 11 bases not matched to a gene. CDR1 and CDR2 from the germline V gene are LGHDT and YNNKEL (reference sequence). For the CDR3, the DNA is TGTGCCAGCAGCCTTGGGACTAGCGGCCTAATCCGCTACAATGAGCAGTTCTTC. Translation: CASSLGTSGLIRYNEQFF.

The sample holds many counts of this clonotype. The J gene is TRBJ1-1, the V gene TRBV20-1; possible D gene TRBD1, 5 bases. Germline V gives CDR1 DFQATT, CDR2 SNEGSKA (reference sequence). V gave up 6 bases and J gave up 0 bases, with 11 bases separating them. The CDR3 is made up of 13 amino acids. CDR3 loop: CSAPDSMNTEAFF. Here the CDR3 DNA reads TGCAGTGCACCCGACAGCATGAACACTGAAGCTTTCTTT.